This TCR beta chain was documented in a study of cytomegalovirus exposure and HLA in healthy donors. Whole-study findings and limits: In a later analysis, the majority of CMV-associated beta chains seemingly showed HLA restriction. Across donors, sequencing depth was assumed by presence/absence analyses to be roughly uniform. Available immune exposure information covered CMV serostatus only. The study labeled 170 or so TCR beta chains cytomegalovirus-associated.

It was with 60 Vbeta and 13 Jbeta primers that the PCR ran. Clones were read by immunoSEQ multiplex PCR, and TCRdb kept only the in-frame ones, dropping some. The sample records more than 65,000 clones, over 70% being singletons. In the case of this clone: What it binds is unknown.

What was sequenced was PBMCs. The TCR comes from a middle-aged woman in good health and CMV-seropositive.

CDR3 nucleotide sequence: TGTGCCAGCAGTTATACGACTCGTTCCTACGAGCAGTACTTC. Amino acid sequence: CASSYTTRSYEQYF. The rearrangement links TRBV6-5 to TRBJ2-7; no firm D call. This CDR3 has 14 amino acids. V was cut by 3 bases and J by 1 base, with 10 bases left in between. In germline, CDR1 is MNHEY, CDR2 SVGAGI.